These 10 T cell receptor beta chains came from one sample sequenced in a study of cytomegalovirus exposure and HLA in healthy donors. Primers: 60 Vbeta forward and 13 Jbeta reverse. Clones were read by immunoSEQ multiplex PCR, and TCRdb kept only the in-frame ones, dropping some. Listed are some 150,000 clones; approximately 2.6% falls within the top ten. Material: PBMCs. These receptors came from a man between 35 and 55 years old in good health and CMV-seronegative.

This chain joins TRBV6-6 and TRBJ2-3; weak D call: TRBD1 (5 bases). V lost 7 bases to trimming and J lost 0 bases, with 11 bases between them. CDR1 MNHNY and CDR2 SVGAGI come from the germline V gene (reference sequence). The CDR3 sequence is 14 residues long. CDR3 sequence reads: CASKGELSTDTQYF. DNA for the CDR3: TGTGCCAGCAAAGGGGAACTTAGCACAGATACGCAGTATTTT.

The chain has TRBV4-1 and TRBJ2-1, with D unresolved. The germline gives CDR1 MGHRA, CDR2 YSYEKL. Trimming left V 1 base short and J 4 bases short, with 11 bases between. The CDR3 totals 15 residues. CDR3 protein: CASSQGTPRYNEQFF. DNA for the CDR3: TGCGCCAGCAGCCAAGGCACACCTCGTTACAATGAGCAGTTCTTC.

This chain uses TRBV18 with TRBJ2-2; 7 bases align to TRBD1. Germline assignment: CDR1 KGHSH and CDR2 LQKENI. CDR3 size: 17 residues. V shed 1 base, J shed 0 bases, and the junction held 5 bases outside the gene matches. The CDR3 DNA sequence: TGTGCCAGCTCACCACAGCTGGGACAGCCGAACACCGGGGAGCTGTTTTTT. Its translation is CASSPQLGQPNTGELFF.

The genes are TRBV6-6 and TRBJ1-2; 10 bases are a match to TRBD1. CDR1 is MNHNY, CDR2 SVGAGI, per germline (reference sequence). Trimming removed 6 bases from V and 5 bases from J; junction bases left unmatched: 12. This CDR3 comprises 16 residues. Here the CDR3 DNA reads TGTGCCAGCAGCGCTTTGGGGACAGGGGAGGAATATGGCTACACCTTC. Translation gives CASSALGTGEEYGYTF.

The CDR3 DNA reads TGTGCCAGCAGTTTATTTGGAGGGGGCAACTACAATGAGCAGTTCTTC. Its protein is CASSLFGGGNYNEQFF. The chain joins TRBV27 to TRBJ2-1; a possible D gene is TRBD1 (7 bases). Germline V gene sequence: CDR1 MNHEY, CDR2 SMNVEV (reference sequence). CDR3 length: 16 residues. Trimming pared 1 base from V and 3 bases from J, leaving 13 bases between.

The V and J genes are TRBV7-3 and TRBJ2-1; D may be TRBD1 (5 bases). Germline CDR1 and CDR2: SGHTA and FQGTGA. CDR3 length: 13 residues. The V end was cut by 4 bases, the J end by 2 bases, with 6 bases between. As DNA, the CDR3 is TGTGCCAGCAGCTCCAGGGCCTACAATGAGCAGTTCTTC. Protein product: CASSSRAYNEQFF.

This chain links TRBV19 with TRBJ1-1; no firm D call. Germline V CDR1 and CDR2: LNHDA, SQIVND (reference sequence). The V and J ends lost 6 bases and 7 bases respectively, with 12 bases between them. The length of the CDR3 is 12 residues. The CDR3 DNA reads as TGTGCCAGTAGATCCTTCGGGGTTGAAGCTTTCTTT. This encodes CASRSFGVEAFF.

The V and J genes are TRBV19 and TRBJ1-1, with D maybe TRBD1 (6 bases). CDR1 is LNHDA, CDR2 SQIVND, per germline (reference sequence). This CDR3 region has 16 residues. The germline V and J ends were trimmed by 7 bases and 0 bases, with 18 bases remaining between them. CDR3 in DNA: TGTGCCAGTAATGAGTACGCCGGACAGCTGAACACTGAAGCTTTCTTT. Its translation: CASNEYAGQLNTEAFF.

The genes are TRBV7-2 and TRBJ2-7; 7 bases agree with TRBD1. This CDR3 has 15 amino acids. Germline CDR1 reads SGHTA; CDR2 reads FQGNSA. The V and J ends lost 5 bases and 0 bases, in that order; junction bases with no gene match: 7. In nucleotides, the CDR3 is TGTGCCAGCAGCCAGGACAGGTCGAGCTCCTACGAGCAGTACTTC. Protein product: CASSQDRSSSYEQYF. Full variable domain (missing parts from reference TRBV7-2 and TRBJ2-7): GAGVSQSPSNKVTEKGKDVELRCDPISGHTALYWYRQSLGQGLEFLIYFQGNSAPDKSGLPSDRFSAERTGGSVSTLTIQRTQQEDSAVYLCASSQDRSSSYEQYFGPGTRLTVT.

The V call is TRBV6-5, the J call TRBJ1-4, with D possibly TRBD1 on 5 matching bases. Germline V CDR1 and CDR2: MNHEY, SVGAGI. The ends were cut back, 7 bases at V and 5 bases at J, with 17 bases in the middle. The CDR3 totals 15 residues. CDR3 DNA sequence: TGTGCCAGCAAACCCCGGGGGACGGCGAATGAAAAACTGTTTTTT. This encodes CASKPRGTANEKLFF.